These T cell receptor beta chains were read from a single sample in a study of beta chain features in type 1 diabetes. Assay: immunoSEQ multiplex PCR; the TCRdb copy retains only in-frame clones and omits some. The sample shows 130,000 to 150,000 clones, nearly 50% of them seen only once. The specimen was Tregs from blood. All receptors derive from a man in his late teens or twenties in good health. Each CDR3 is given with its conserved first and last residue. The order of the fields is D gene, J gene, clone size, V gene, CDR3 protein, CDR3 DNA. D genes are given only for firm matches. Size is omitted from some rows. Given values are once, few, many or a class for expanded clones.

D: -; J: TRBJ2-3; size: few; V: TRBV7-2; CDR3: CASSLSLRVDTQYF; DNA: TGTGCCAGCAGCTTATCCCTTCGGGTTGATACGCAGTATTTT
D: -; J: TRBJ1-2; size: -; V: TRBV10-3; CDR3: CASASWDTYGYTF; DNA: TGTGCCAGCGCCAGTTGGGACACCTATGGCTACACCTTC
D: -; J: TRBJ2-1; size: -; V: TRBV29-1; CDR3: CSVGFLTSNNEQFF; DNA: TGCAGCGTTGGGTTTCTGACTTCAAACAATGAGCAGTTCTTC
D: TRBD1; J: TRBJ1-2; size: few; V: TRBV6-6; CDR3: CASSYGTGRVYGYTF; DNA: TGTGCCAGCAGTTACGGGACAGGCCGTGTATATGGCTACACCTTC
D: -; J: TRBJ1-2; size: few; V: TRBV28; CDR3: CASRYARGYTF; DNA: TGTGCCAGCAGGTACGCCCGGGGCTACACCTTC
D: TRBD1; J: TRBJ1-4; size: few; V: TRBV5-1; CDR3: CASSSGTANEKLFF; DNA: TGCGCCAGCAGCTCCGGGACAGCAAATGAAAAACTGTTTTTT
D: TRBD1; J: TRBJ1-2; size: -; V: TRBV7-2; CDR3: CASSLGVRQGRGYTF; DNA: TGTGCCAGCAGCTTAGGGGTTCGACAGGGGAGAGGCTACACCTTC
D: -; J: TRBJ1-1; size: once; V: TRBV9; CDR3: CASSVDGTEAFF; DNA: TGTGCCAGCAGCGTAGACGGGACTGAAGCTTTCTTT
D: TRBD1; J: TRBJ1-2; size: -; V: TRBV5-6; CDR3: CASSLFDRDSYGYTF; DNA: TGTGCCAGCAGCTTGTTCGACAGGGACAGCTATGGCTACACCTTC
D: -; J: TRBJ1-6; size: -; V: TRBV6-1; CDR3: CASSEIGRGKNSPLHF; DNA: TGTGCCAGCAGTGAAATCGGCAGGGGCAAAAATTCACCCCTCCACTTT